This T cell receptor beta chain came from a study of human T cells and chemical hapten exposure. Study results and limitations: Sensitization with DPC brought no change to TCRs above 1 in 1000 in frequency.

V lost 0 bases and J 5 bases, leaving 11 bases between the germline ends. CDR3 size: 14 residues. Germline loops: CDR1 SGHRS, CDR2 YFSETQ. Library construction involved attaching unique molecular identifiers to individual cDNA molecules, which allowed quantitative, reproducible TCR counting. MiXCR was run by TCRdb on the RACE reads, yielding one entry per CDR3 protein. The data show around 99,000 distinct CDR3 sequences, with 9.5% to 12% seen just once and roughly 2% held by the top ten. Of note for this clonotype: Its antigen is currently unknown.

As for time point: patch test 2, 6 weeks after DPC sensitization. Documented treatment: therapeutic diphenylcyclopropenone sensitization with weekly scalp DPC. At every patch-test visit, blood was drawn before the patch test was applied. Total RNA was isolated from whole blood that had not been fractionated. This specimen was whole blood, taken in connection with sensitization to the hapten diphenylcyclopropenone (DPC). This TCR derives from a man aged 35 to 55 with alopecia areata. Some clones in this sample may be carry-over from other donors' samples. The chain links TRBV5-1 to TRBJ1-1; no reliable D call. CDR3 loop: CASSLGTGVTEAFF. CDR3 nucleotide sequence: TGCGCCAGCAGCTTGGGGACCGGGGTGACTGAAGCTTTCTTT.